This entry lists 7 T cell receptor beta chains sequenced from one sample in a study of metastatic and nonmetastatic thyroid tumors. Ahead of thyroid surgery, no patient had received treatment of any kind. TCRdb re-called the PCR reads through MiXCR. The sample contains about 41,000 clones, around 10% of which appear only once. Input material: blood. These receptors were taken from a female donor with papillary thyroid cancer or a benign thyroid nodule (not recorded which). Some clones in this sample may be carry-over from other donors' samples.

This clone appeared many times. This rearrangement joins TRBV11-3 to TRBJ2-3; D might be TRBD2 (5 bases). CDR3 size: 15 residues. V gave up 3 bases and J gave up 3 bases, with 13 bases separating them. Germline assignment: CDR1 SGHNT and CDR2 YENEEA. The CDR3 DNA sequence: TGTGCCAGCAGCTTTGAGGGCCCTCAAACAGATACGCAGTATTTT. Encoded protein: CASSFEGPQTDTQYF.

This clone was observed a handful of times. The junction shows a germline mismatch at one end, possibly a read error. The chain carries TRBV7-2 and TRBJ2-7; TRBD2 aligns across 9 bases. CDR1 and CDR2 from the germline V gene are SGHTA and FQGNSA. The CDR3 is 15 amino acids. CDR3 in DNA: TGTGCCATCAGCTTAGTGGCGGGAGGGAGCTACGAGCAGTACTTC. Protein product: CAISLVAGGSYEQYF.

This clone has a count of ten or more. J is TRBJ2-7 and V is TRBV4-1; 10 nucleotides match TRBD1. Germline CDR1 MGHRA, CDR2 YSYEKL. Germline trimming cut 2 bases from V and 3 bases from J; bases unmatched to any gene: 10. The CDR3 has 17 residues. The CDR3 reads CASSQPPGTGEVYEQYF. DNA of the CDR3: TGCGCCAGCAGCCAACCCCCCGGGACAGGGGAAGTCTACGAGCAGTACTTC.

The chain combines TRBV7-6 with TRBJ1-5; D is possibly TRBD1 (5 bases). Looked up from germline, CDR1 is SGHVS and CDR2 is FNYEAQ. Trimming took off 1 base at V and 1 base at J, with 11 bases between the two ends. CDR3 size: 16 residues. The CDR3 loop reads CASSLGPGWSNQPQHF. In nucleotides, the CDR3 is TGTGCCAGCAGCTTAGGCCCAGGGTGGAGCAATCAGCCCCAGCATTTT.

This clone was counted ten times or more. V gene TRBV20-1 combines with J gene TRBJ2-5, with 9 positions matching TRBD1. Germline CDR1 reads DFQATT; CDR2 reads SNEGSKA (reference sequence). J lost 4 bases, V lost 0 bases, and 3 bases had no gene match. This CDR3 contains 14 residues. CDR3 sequence reads: CSARDLQGAETQYF. The CDR3 coding sequence is TGCAGTGCTAGAGATCTACAGGGGGCAGAGACCCAGTACTTC.

Many counts were recorded for this clone. The CDR3 DNA reads TGCGCCAGCAGTGTGGGGACTAGCGGGAGGGTAGGGGTGCAAGATACGCAGTATTTT. Protein: CASSVGTSGRVGVQDTQYF. The genes are TRBV10-2 and TRBJ2-3; TRBD2 matches 16 bases. This CDR3 contains 19 residues. Germline-derived CDR1 and CDR2 are WSHSY and SAAADI. V was clipped by 4 bases and J by 5 bases; unmatched bases: 12.

The V call is TRBV20-1, the J call TRBJ2-1; D not certain. Germline loops: CDR1 DFQATT, CDR2 SNEGSKA (reference sequence). This CDR3 has 12 amino acids. V was shortened by 3 bases and J by 6 bases, with 9 bases between the two germline ends. The CDR3 reads CSASSQVNEQFF. The CDR3 nucleotides read TGCAGTGCTAGTTCTCAGGTCAATGAGCAGTTCTTC.